This section outlines one T cell receptor (beta chain) sequence together with its context. V shed 0 bases and J 2 bases; nucleotides not matched to a gene: 7. The CDR3 loop spans 16 amino acids. Per germline, CDR1 SGDLS and CDR2 YYNGEE. The record originates from a study of shared clonotypes between healthy human individuals. Clones were sequenced by immunoSEQ multiplex PCR, and TCRdb holds only the in-frame ones, with some missing. The table has around 1.6 million clones, around 98% seen once. Healthy adults negative for HIV, lacking recent acute infections or vaccinations, served as donors. Specimen: naive CD4+ T cells sorted from blood. Stated subset: CD45RA+ positively selected. This sequence joins TRBV9 and TRBJ2-5, with 7 bases aligning to TRBD2. This receptor was taken from a man aged 25 to 45 in good health. For the CDR3, the DNA is TGTGCCAGCAGCGTAGCCGCAGCGGGATCTCAAGAGACCCAGTACTTC. Encoded protein: CASSVAAAGSQETQYF.